The sequence of this TCR beta chain was determined in a study of blood T cell repertoires in COVID-19. Overall study: T cells, B-cell-depleted T cells, or PBMCs supplied cDNA or gDNA.

Trimming cost V 0 bases and J 4 bases, with 9 bases left between them. CDR1 and CDR2 (germline): MNHNS, SASEGT. The CDR3 runs to 14 residues. Authors' data handling: By means of reference gene primer amplification, nucleated cell counts were estimated. Libraries were prepared by immunoSEQ multiplex PCR; TCRdb keeps only in-frame clonotypes and omits some of them. V, J and clone size derive from that table, while D and trimming were established from the DNA sequence. In the table there are 130,000 or so clones, 80% to 90% of which are singletons. The V and J genes are TRBV6-1 and TRBJ1-2; D call uncertain. This receptor was taken from a middle-aged man with acute COVID-19. Sequencing was carried out using PBMCs or T cells enriched from blood (not recorded which). The CDR3 here is CASSEASQAYGYTF. CDR3 DNA sequence: TGTGCCAGCAGTGAAGCCTCTCAAGCCTATGGCTACACCTTC.